This is a list of T cell receptor beta chains from one sample in a study of cytomegalovirus exposure and HLA in healthy donors. Profiled with immunoSEQ multiplex PCR; TCRdb holds only in-frame clones, not every one. The sample contains 75,000 to 100,000 clones, over 65% of which appear only once. The sequenced sample was PBMCs. The receptors shown here come from a man between 35 and 55 years old in good health and CMV-seronegative. Each CDR3 is given with its conserved first and last residue. D genes are given only for firm matches. A row's size may be missing; if present it is once, few, many or a size class.

v_call	clone_size	j_call	d_call	cdr3_aa	cdr3_nt
TRBV5-1	.	TRBJ1-3	.	CASSLEVRGSGNTIYF	TGCGCCAGCAGCTTGGAGGTCAGGGGCTCTGGAAACACCATATATTTT
TRBV18	.	TRBJ1-2	TRBD1	CASATGDYGYTF	TGTGCCAGCGCAACAGGGGACTATGGCTACACCTTC
TRBV10-3	.	TRBJ2-5	TRBD2	CAISESSSGRETQYF	TGTGCCATCAGTGAGTCGAGTAGCGGGAGGGAGACCCAGTACTTC
TRBV6-5	.	TRBJ1-1	.	CASSYRGGDTEAFF	TGTGCCAGCAGTTACAGGGGGGGGGACACTGAAGCTTTCTTT
TRBV5-1	few	TRBJ1-1	.	CASSLAGTPNTEAFF	TGCGCCAGCAGCTTGGCCGGGACACCGAACACTGAAGCTTTCTTT
TRBV10-3	.	TRBJ1-5	TRBD1	CAISEGQGAGQPQHF	TGTGCCATCAGTGAGGGACAGGGGGCGGGTCAGCCCCAGCATTTT
TRBV7-3	once	TRBJ2-3	.	CASSLRGRTDTQYF	TGTGCCAGCAGCTTAAGGGGCCGCACAGATACGCAGTATTTT
TRBV2	.	TRBJ2-3	TRBD2	CASTAGTSGGNTQYF	TGTGCCAGCACCGCAGGGACTAGCGGGGGAAATACGCAGTATTTT
TRBV10-1	few	TRBJ2-5	.	CASSDDREETQYF	TGCGCCAGCAGTGATGACAGAGAAGAGACCCAGTACTTC
TRBV2	.	TRBJ2-2	.	CASSGPGTGELFF	TGTGCCAGCAGTGGTCCGGGGACCGGGGAGCTGTTTTTT
TRBV27	.	TRBJ2-3	.	CASSFLGLGAADTQYF	TGTGCCAGCAGTTTCTTGGGGTTGGGGGCCGCAGATACGCAGTATTTT
TRBV5-6	.	TRBJ2-7	TRBD1	CASSVGQGNEQYF	TGTGCCAGCAGCGTGGGACAGGGTAACGAGCAGTACTTC
TRBV9	.	TRBJ2-7	TRBD1	CASSLLPVGTGIEQYF	TGTGCCAGCAGCCTCCTTCCGGTTGGGACAGGGATCGAGCAGTACTTC
TRBV28	.	TRBJ1-1	TRBD1	CASSLVGQKNTEAFF	TGTGCCAGCAGTTTAGTGGGACAGAAGAACACTGAAGCTTTCTTT
TRBV2	.	TRBJ1-1	.	CASKTRNTEAFF	TGTGCCAGCAAAACAAGGAACACTGAAGCTTTCTTT
TRBV5-4	.	TRBJ2-7	.	CASSLPGKYEQYF	TGTGCCAGCAGCTTGCCGGGGAAGTACGAGCAGTACTTC
TRBV10-3	.	TRBJ1-5	.	CAIRGEGQGNQPQHF	TGTGCCATCAGAGGGGAGGGGCAGGGCAATCAGCCCCAGCATTTT
TRBV5-1	.	TRBJ2-5	.	CASSFGVETQYF	TGCGCCAGCAGCTTCGGGGTTGAGACCCAGTACTTC
TRBV4-1	.	TRBJ1-4	TRBD1	CASSQEGTGGGKLFF	TGCGCCAGCAGCCAAGAGGGGACAGGGGGCGGAAAACTGTTTTTT
TRBV28	.	TRBJ1-2	.	CASRGPREVGYTF	TGTGCCAGCAGAGGGCCCCGGGAGGTCGGCTACACCTTC
TRBV13	.	TRBJ1-1	.	CASSLRATNTEAFF	TGTGCCAGCAGCTTGCGGGCCACGAACACTGAAGCTTTCTTT
TRBV4-1	.	TRBJ1-3	.	CASSQTATPLLSGNTIYF	TGCGCCAGCAGCCAGACAGCTACACCGCTACTTTCTGGAAACACCATATATTTT
TRBV7-2	.	TRBJ1-5	.	CASLPGSGNQPQHF	TGTGCCAGCTTGCCGGGGTCAGGCAATCAGCCCCAGCATTTT
TRBV5-1	once	TRBJ2-7	.	CASSLGAGLNEQYF	TGCGCCAGCAGTTTGGGGGCAGGGTTGAACGAGCAGTACTTC
TRBV6-5	.	TRBJ2-5	.	CASSYSGRIETQYF	TGTGCCAGCAGTTACTCGGGGAGGATAGAGACCCAGTACTTC
TRBV7-2	few	TRBJ2-5	TRBD2	CASSLSGGETQYF	TGTGCCAGCAGCTTAAGCGGGGGAGAGACCCAGTACTTC
TRBV10-3	.	TRBJ2-3	TRBD2	CAISESPSGSTDTQYF	TGTGCCATCAGTGAGTCCCCTAGCGGTAGCACAGATACGCAGTATTTT
TRBV4-1	.	TRBJ2-7	.	CASSQAPGSSSYEQYF	TGCGCCAGCAGCCAAGCTCCAGGGTCGAGCTCCTACGAGCAGTACTTC
TRBV27	.	TRBJ1-2	.	CASSLSGNQNFYGYTF	TGTGCCAGCAGTTTATCGGGCAATCAAAATTTCTATGGCTACACCTTC
TRBV5-6	.	TRBJ1-4	TRBD1	CASSPGQVKEEKLFF	TGTGCCAGCAGCCCCGGACAGGTTAAGGAGGAAAAACTGTTTTTT
TRBV5-4	once	TRBJ1-4	.	CASSYRVGEKLFF	TGTGCCAGCAGCTACAGAGTAGGTGAAAAACTGTTTTTT
TRBV9	.	TRBJ1-1	.	CASSVTGNTEAFF	TGTGCCAGCAGCGTCACAGGGAACACTGAAGCTTTCTTT
TRBV7-8	.	TRBJ1-3	TRBD1	CASRQTGAGNTIYF	TGTGCCAGCCGGCAGACAGGGGCGGGAAACACCATATATTTT
TRBV5-1	.	TRBJ2-5	.	CASSLNTGSGETQYF	TGCGCCAGCAGCTTGAATACAGGGTCGGGAGAGACCCAGTACTTC
TRBV5-1	.	TRBJ2-6	TRBD1	CASRWGQLLAGANVLTF	TGCGCCAGCAGGTGGGGACAGCTCCTGGCCGGGGCCAACGTCCTGACTTTC
TRBV10-2	.	TRBJ2-7	TRBD1	CASMDRGNYEQYF	TGCGCCAGCATGGACAGGGGAAACTACGAGCAGTACTTC
TRBV6-1	.	TRBJ2-2	.	CASTPRQGSTGELFF	TGTGCCAGCACCCCCCGGCAGGGGTCTACCGGGGAGCTGTTTTTT
TRBV6-1	once	TRBJ2-5	.	CASSEQKETQYF	TGTGCCAGCAGTGAACAGAAAGAGACCCAGTACTTC
TRBV27	once	TRBJ2-2	.	CASSLSVRRGITGELFF	TGTGCCAGCAGTTTATCGGTTCGCAGGGGAATCACCGGGGAGCTGTTTTTT
TRBV18	.	TRBJ1-4	.	CASSPEVGATNEKLFF	TGTGCCAGCTCACCCGAGGTGGGTGCAACTAATGAAAAACTGTTTTTT
TRBV18	.	TRBJ2-2	TRBD2	CASSSPGLAANTGELFF	TGTGCCAGCTCATCGCCGGGACTAGCGGCGAACACCGGGGAGCTGTTTTTT
TRBV29-1	once	TRBJ2-1	.	CSVEVGSSYNEQFF	TGCAGCGTTGAAGTCGGGAGCTCCTACAATGAGCAGTTCTTC
TRBV5-1	.	TRBJ2-1	.	CASSSRAGNNEQFF	TGCGCCAGCAGCTCAAGGGCAGGGAACAATGAGCAGTTCTTC
TRBV6-5	.	TRBJ1-1	.	CASSYSRQGYTEAFF	TGTGCCAGCAGTTACTCAAGGCAGGGCTACACTGAAGCTTTCTTT
TRBV5-1	.	TRBJ2-7	TRBD1	CASSVVLGQGPYEQYF	TGCGCCAGCAGCGTTGTTCTCGGACAGGGCCCCTACGAGCAGTACTTC
TRBV9	.	TRBJ2-7	TRBD2	CASSVGLAESSYEQYF	TGTGCCAGCAGCGTAGGGCTAGCGGAAAGCTCCTACGAGCAGTACTTC
TRBV30	.	TRBJ1-2	.	CAWSVLRGYGYTF	TGTGCCTGGAGTGTACTCAGGGGCTATGGCTACACCTTC
TRBV18	few	TRBJ2-7	TRBD1	CASSLGTGLSYEQYF	TGTGCCAGCTCACTTGGGACAGGGCTCTCCTACGAGCAGTACTTC
TRBV4-1	few	TRBJ1-1	.	CASSQVLGQTEAFF	TGCGCCAGCAGCCAAGTTCTGGGGCAAACTGAAGCTTTCTTT
TRBV28	.	TRBJ1-1	.	CASSQGRARGNTEAFF	TGTGCCAGCAGTCAAGGCCGCGCTAGGGGCAACACTGAAGCTTTCTTT
TRBV19	few	TRBJ2-7	TRBD1	CASSTQQGDEQYF	TGTGCCAGTAGTACCCAACAGGGGGACGAGCAGTACTTC
TRBV6-5	.	TRBJ2-2	.	CASSKDIPNTGELFF	TGTGCCAGCAGTAAGGACATACCGAACACCGGGGAGCTGTTTTTT
TRBV19	.	TRBJ2-7	.	CASSISAGEIYEQYF	TGTGCCAGTAGTATCAGCGCAGGGGAAATCTACGAGCAGTACTTC
TRBV18	.	TRBJ2-1	.	CASSLDPGYNEQFF	TGTGCCAGCTCACTCGACCCGGGGTACAATGAGCAGTTCTTC
TRBV13	.	TRBJ2-7	TRBD1	CASSSSVRGFHEQYF	TGTGCCAGCAGCTCCTCGGTCAGGGGGTTCCACGAGCAGTACTTC